A selection of T cell receptor beta chains follows, all from one sample in a study of T cell responses to AZD1222 COVID-19 vaccine. The assay was immunoSEQ multiplex PCR, and TCRdb's table has in-frame clones only and misses some. The sample comprises about 66,000 clones, approximately 84% of which are singletons, and roughly a sixth rests with the top ten. This material consisted of peripheral blood, taken on day 0 of AZD1222 vaccination. These receptors were collected from an adult in good health. Each CDR3 is given with its conserved first and last residue. A D gene is named only where the DNA matches it firmly. Not every row has a clone size; where given, it reads once, few, many or a size class.

clone_size: .
j_call: TRBJ1-3
d_call: .
v_call: TRBV6-5
cdr3_nt: TGTGCCAGCAGCCCCACAGGATCTGGAAACACCATATATTTT
cdr3_aa: CASSPTGSGNTIYF

clone_size: .
j_call: TRBJ2-7
d_call: .
v_call: TRBV9
cdr3_nt: TGTGCCAGCAGCGTAGCCCCCGACTACGAGCAGTACTTC
cdr3_aa: CASSVAPDYEQYF

clone_size: few
j_call: TRBJ1-2
d_call: TRBD1
v_call: TRBV5-6
cdr3_nt: TGTGCCAGCAGCTTACAAACAGGGGCCAGTGGCTACACCTTC
cdr3_aa: CASSLQTGASGYTF

clone_size: .
j_call: TRBJ2-5
d_call: TRBD2
v_call: TRBV30
cdr3_nt: TGTGCCTGGAGTCCGCTAGGACTAGCGGGGGGGAAAGAGACCCAGTACTTC
cdr3_aa: CAWSPLGLAGGKETQYF

clone_size: .
j_call: TRBJ1-1
d_call: .
v_call: TRBV7-3
cdr3_nt: TGTGCCAGCAGCTTAATGGCGGGGGGAAACACTGAAGCTTTCTTT
cdr3_aa: CASSLMAGGNTEAFF

clone_size: .
j_call: TRBJ2-2
d_call: .
v_call: TRBV5-4
cdr3_nt: TGTGCCAGCAGCAGTAAGAACACCGGGGAGCTGTTTTTT
cdr3_aa: CASSSKNTGELFF

clone_size: .
j_call: TRBJ2-7
d_call: TRBD1
v_call: TRBV5-1
cdr3_nt: TGCGCCAGCAGCCCAAACCCGGGACAGGGCTACGAGCAGTACTTC
cdr3_aa: CASSPNPGQGYEQYF

clone_size: once
j_call: TRBJ2-1
d_call: TRBD2
v_call: TRBV3-1/TRBV3-2
cdr3_nt: TGTGCCAGCAGCCCGGGACTAGCGGGAGGGCCAATTCCGTTCTTC
cdr3_aa: CASSPGLAGGPIPFF

clone_size: once
j_call: TRBJ1-2
d_call: .
v_call: TRBV6-4
cdr3_nt: TGTGCCAGCAGTGCCCCGGAAAGAGGCTATGGCTACACCTTC
cdr3_aa: CASSAPERGYGYTF

clone_size: once
j_call: TRBJ1-6
d_call: TRBD1
v_call: TRBV7-2
cdr3_nt: TGTGCCAGCAGCTTACGGACAGGCACACTCCACTTT
cdr3_aa: CASSLRTGTLHF

clone_size: .
j_call: TRBJ1-1
d_call: .
v_call: TRBV30
cdr3_nt: TGTGCCTGGAGTATGAGGGTCACTGAAGCTTTCTTT
cdr3_aa: CAWSMRVTEAFF

clone_size: .
j_call: TRBJ1-4
d_call: .
v_call: TRBV6-5
cdr3_nt: TGTGCCAGCAACAGGGTTGTGGACGAAAAACTGTTTTTT
cdr3_aa: CASNRVVDEKLFF

clone_size: .
j_call: TRBJ1-1
d_call: .
v_call: TRBV27
cdr3_nt: TGTGCCAGCAGTTTTGGGGGGGGGAACACTGAAGCTTTCTTT
cdr3_aa: CASSFGGGNTEAFF

clone_size: .
j_call: TRBJ1-5
d_call: .
v_call: TRBV27
cdr3_nt: TGTGCCAGCAGTCCCCGGGAACCAAATCAGCCCCAGCATTTT
cdr3_aa: CASSPREPNQPQHF

clone_size: few
j_call: TRBJ1-3
d_call: .
v_call: TRBV7-9
cdr3_nt: TGTGCCAGCAGCTTAGGATCTGGGGTCGGAAACACCATATATTTT
cdr3_aa: CASSLGSGVGNTIYF

clone_size: once
j_call: TRBJ2-7
d_call: TRBD2
v_call: TRBV7-9
cdr3_nt: TGTGCCAGCAGCTTAGGAGCGGGGTTGTACGAGCAGTACTTC
cdr3_aa: CASSLGAGLYEQYF

clone_size: .
j_call: TRBJ1-1
d_call: .
v_call: TRBV10-1
cdr3_nt: TGCGCCAGCAGTGAGGCAGGGATCTCTGAAGCTTTCTTT
cdr3_aa: CASSEAGISEAFF

clone_size: .
j_call: TRBJ2-7
d_call: .
v_call: TRBV28
cdr3_nt: TGTGCCAGCGGGAGGCGGGATACCTCCTACGAGCAGTACTTC
cdr3_aa: CASGRRDTSYEQYF

clone_size: .
j_call: TRBJ2-5
d_call: TRBD1
v_call: TRBV11-3
cdr3_nt: TGTGCCAGCAGCCCACAGGGGACGGAGACCCAGTACTTC
cdr3_aa: CASSPQGTETQYF

clone_size: .
j_call: TRBJ1-2
d_call: TRBD1
v_call: TRBV9
cdr3_nt: TGTGCCAGCAGCCCACGGACAGGAGGCATTTATGGCTACACCTTC
cdr3_aa: CASSPRTGGIYGYTF

clone_size: few
j_call: TRBJ2-3
d_call: .
v_call: TRBV29-1
cdr3_nt: TGCAGCGCTGACCGTACCTCTGGAGATACGCAGTATTTT
cdr3_aa: CSADRTSGDTQYF

clone_size: .
j_call: TRBJ2-3
d_call: TRBD2
v_call: TRBV2
cdr3_nt: TGTGCCAGCAGTGAAGGGGCAGGGAGGGCAGATACGCAGTATTTT
cdr3_aa: CASSEGAGRADTQYF

clone_size: .
j_call: TRBJ2-3
d_call: TRBD2
v_call: TRBV25-1
cdr3_nt: TGTGCCAGCAGTGCGCGGGGGGGCACAGATACGCAGTATTTT
cdr3_aa: CASSARGGTDTQYF

clone_size: once
j_call: TRBJ2-5
d_call: .
v_call: TRBV19
cdr3_nt: TGTGCCAGTAGTATAGATTGGGGGGCGAAGGAGACCCAGTACTTC
cdr3_aa: CASSIDWGAKETQYF

clone_size: .
j_call: TRBJ2-3
d_call: .
v_call: TRBV11-2
cdr3_nt: TGTGCCAGCAGCTTAAACGGACAAGCTACAGATACGCAGTATTTT
cdr3_aa: CASSLNGQATDTQYF

clone_size: .
j_call: TRBJ2-1
d_call: .
v_call: TRBV7-3
cdr3_nt: TGTGCCAGCAGCTTAACCGGCGCTACCTACAATGAGCAGTTCTTC
cdr3_aa: CASSLTGATYNEQFF

clone_size: few
j_call: TRBJ2-3
d_call: TRBD2
v_call: TRBV9
cdr3_nt: TGTGCCAGCAGCCCCAGACTAGCGGACACAGATACGCAGTATTTT
cdr3_aa: CASSPRLADTDTQYF

clone_size: .
j_call: TRBJ1-2
d_call: .
v_call: TRBV6-5
cdr3_nt: TGTGCCAGCAGTTCCTCAGTCCAGGGTATCGGCTATGGCTACACCTTC
cdr3_aa: CASSSSVQGIGYGYTF

clone_size: .
j_call: TRBJ2-7
d_call: .
v_call: TRBV4-3
cdr3_nt: TGCGCCAGCAGCCACCCGGGACCGAACTACGAGCAGTACTTC
cdr3_aa: CASSHPGPNYEQYF

clone_size: .
j_call: TRBJ1-2
d_call: .
v_call: TRBV27
cdr3_nt: TGTGCCAGCAGTTTACAGGGGCGGGGGCCCTATGGCTACACCTTC
cdr3_aa: CASSLQGRGPYGYTF

clone_size: .
j_call: TRBJ1-2
d_call: .
v_call: TRBV7-8
cdr3_nt: TGTGCCAGCAGCTTAGATTCGAGCAGGGAAGGAGGCTACACCTTC
cdr3_aa: CASSLDSSREGGYTF

clone_size: .
j_call: TRBJ2-7
d_call: .
v_call: TRBV14
cdr3_nt: TGTGCCAGCAGCCGCCCGGACGGACCCTACGAGCAGTACTTC
cdr3_aa: CASSRPDGPYEQYF

clone_size: few
j_call: TRBJ1-2
d_call: TRBD1
v_call: TRBV25-1
cdr3_nt: TGTGCCAGCAGTGAAAGGGCAGGGGGCCACTATGGCTACACCTTC
cdr3_aa: CASSERAGGHYGYTF

clone_size: .
j_call: TRBJ2-7
d_call: TRBD1
v_call: TRBV3-1/TRBV3-2
cdr3_nt: TGTGCCAGCAGCCGAGGACAGGCCGAAGCCTACGAGCAGTACTTC
cdr3_aa: CASSRGQAEAYEQYF

clone_size: .
j_call: TRBJ1-1
d_call: .
v_call: TRBV30
cdr3_nt: TGTGCCTGGATGGAGACCATGAACACTGAAGCTTTCTTT
cdr3_aa: CAWMETMNTEAFF

clone_size: .
j_call: TRBJ1-2
d_call: .
v_call: TRBV7-9
cdr3_nt: TGTGCCAGCAGCTTGGGGGGGCTCGACTATGGCTACACCTTC
cdr3_aa: CASSLGGLDYGYTF

clone_size: .
j_call: TRBJ2-5
d_call: TRBD2
v_call: TRBV6-1
cdr3_nt: TGTGCCAGCAGTGTTGGGCTAGCGGGAGCCTGGGAGACCCAGTACTTC
cdr3_aa: CASSVGLAGAWETQYF

clone_size: .
j_call: TRBJ1-4
d_call: TRBD1
v_call: TRBV5-1
cdr3_nt: TGCGCCAGCAGCTTGGAGGGACAGGGCTCTGAAAAACTGTTTTTT
cdr3_aa: CASSLEGQGSEKLFF

clone_size: .
j_call: TRBJ1-2
d_call: .
v_call: TRBV12-3/TRBV12-4
cdr3_nt: TGTGCCAGCAGTTCGACAGGACTCTATGGCTACACCTTC
cdr3_aa: CASSSTGLYGYTF

clone_size: .
j_call: TRBJ2-1
d_call: TRBD2
v_call: TRBV5-1
cdr3_nt: TGCGCCAGCAGCGAAGGGACTAGCGGACTGTACAATGAGCAGTTCTTC
cdr3_aa: CASSEGTSGLYNEQFF

clone_size: .
j_call: TRBJ2-5
d_call: .
v_call: TRBV2
cdr3_nt: TGTGCCAGCAGTCGACCGGGGGCCGGCTTGGGAGAGACCCAGTACTTC
cdr3_aa: CASSRPGAGLGETQYF

clone_size: .
j_call: TRBJ1-1
d_call: .
v_call: TRBV12-5
cdr3_nt: TGTGCTAGTGGTTTGGTACGGATTGCAGGTGTAGTCACTGAAGCTTTCTTT
cdr3_aa: CASGLVRIAGVVTEAFF

clone_size: .
j_call: TRBJ2-1
d_call: .
v_call: TRBV10-1
cdr3_nt: TGCGCCAGCAGTCATAACAATGAGCAGTTCTTC
cdr3_aa: CASSHNNEQFF

clone_size: .
j_call: TRBJ1-2
d_call: .
v_call: TRBV6-6
cdr3_nt: TGTGCCAGCAGCCCGCCCAACAGGGCCGGTGGCTACACCTTC
cdr3_aa: CASSPPNRAGGYTF

clone_size: .
j_call: TRBJ1-2
d_call: .
v_call: TRBV10-3
cdr3_nt: TGTGCCATCAGTGAGGGGGTGAGACAATCCCACACCTTC
cdr3_aa: CAISEGVRQSHTF

clone_size: .
j_call: TRBJ1-1
d_call: TRBD1
v_call: TRBV11-2
cdr3_nt: TGTGCCAGCAGCTTATCTCCAGGGGGCTCTGAAGCTTTCTTT
cdr3_aa: CASSLSPGGSEAFF

clone_size: .
j_call: TRBJ2-7
d_call: .
v_call: TRBV11-2
cdr3_nt: TGTGCCAGCAGCTTAGTGGGCGAGCAGTACTTC
cdr3_aa: CASSLVGEQYF

clone_size: .
j_call: TRBJ1-2
d_call: TRBD1
v_call: TRBV6-2/TRBV6-3
cdr3_nt: TGTGCCAGCAGTCGCCGGGACAGGTTCGGTGGCTACACCTTC
cdr3_aa: CASSRRDRFGGYTF

clone_size: .
j_call: TRBJ2-5
d_call: TRBD1
v_call: TRBV5-1
cdr3_nt: TGCGCCAGCAGCTCCTCAGGGGGACCGGAAGAGACCCAGTACTTC
cdr3_aa: CASSSSGGPEETQYF

clone_size: .
j_call: TRBJ2-1
d_call: .
v_call: TRBV5-4
cdr3_nt: TGTGCCAGCAGCTATCGCGGGGCCTCCGGGAATGAGCAGTTCTTC
cdr3_aa: CASSYRGASGNEQFF

clone_size: .
j_call: TRBJ1-2
d_call: .
v_call: TRBV5-6
cdr3_nt: TGTGCCAGCAGCTCCGGCCGGAGGCAGGAAAACTATGGCTACACCTTC
cdr3_aa: CASSSGRRQENYGYTF

clone_size: .
j_call: TRBJ2-1
d_call: TRBD2
v_call: TRBV4-1
cdr3_nt: TGCGCCAGCAGCTACGACATTAGCGGGAGGGATGAGCAGTTCTTC
cdr3_aa: CASSYDISGRDEQFF

clone_size: .
j_call: TRBJ2-5
d_call: TRBD2
v_call: TRBV24-1
cdr3_nt: TGTGCCACCAGTGATTTTGGCAGGGAGGGCCAAGAGACCCAGTACTTC
cdr3_aa: CATSDFGREGQETQYF

clone_size: .
j_call: TRBJ2-1
d_call: .
v_call: TRBV7-9
cdr3_nt: TGTGCCAGCAGCTCATTCGACAGGCCCACATACAATGAGCAGTTCTTC
cdr3_aa: CASSSFDRPTYNEQFF